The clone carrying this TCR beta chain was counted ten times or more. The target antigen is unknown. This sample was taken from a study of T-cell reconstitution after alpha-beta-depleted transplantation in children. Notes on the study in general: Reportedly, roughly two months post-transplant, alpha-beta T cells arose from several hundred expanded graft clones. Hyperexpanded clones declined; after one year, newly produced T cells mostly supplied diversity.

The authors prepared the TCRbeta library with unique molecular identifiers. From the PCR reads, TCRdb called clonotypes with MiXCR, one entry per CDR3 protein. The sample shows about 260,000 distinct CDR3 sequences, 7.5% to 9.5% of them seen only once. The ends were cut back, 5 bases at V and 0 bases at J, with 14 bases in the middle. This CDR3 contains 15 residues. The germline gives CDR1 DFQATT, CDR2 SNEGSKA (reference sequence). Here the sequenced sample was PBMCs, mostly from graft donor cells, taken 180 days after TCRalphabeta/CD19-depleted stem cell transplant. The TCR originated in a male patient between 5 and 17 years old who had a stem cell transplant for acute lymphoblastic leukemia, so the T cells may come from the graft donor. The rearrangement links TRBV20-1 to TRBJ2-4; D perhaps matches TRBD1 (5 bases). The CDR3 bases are TGCAGTGCTCCCCTCAGGGCGAAAGCCAAAAACATTCAGTACTTC. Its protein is CSAPLRAKAKNIQYF.